Shown below are 18 T cell receptor beta chains from a single sample sequenced in a study of siplizumab effects on memory and regulatory T cells. Using immunoSEQ multiplex PCR, the repertoire was profiled, and TCRdb retains in-frame clones only, with some absent. The table lists 90,000 to 150,000 clones, 85% to 95% of them singletons, with about 0.16% in the top ten. The sample taken for sequencing was non-Treg CD4+ T cells sorted from blood. These receptors were collected from a human donor in good health.

The chain uses TRBV7-3 and TRBJ2-7; a possible D gene is TRBD1 (6 bases). Trimming stripped 0 bases from V and 4 bases from J, with 16 bases between. Per the germline V gene, CDR1 is SGHTA and CDR2 is FQGTGA. CDR3 size: 16 residues. The chain's CDR3 is CASSLTSGVGEYEQYF. DNA for the CDR3: TGTGCCAGCAGCTTAACGTCAGGGGTCGGGGAATACGAGCAGTACTTC.

The chain is built from TRBV5-1 and TRBJ1-1; D is unresolved. The CDR3 runs to 13 residues. V lost 4 bases and J lost 11, with 18 bases in between. The germline V gene has CDR1 SGHRS and CDR2 YFSETQ. This chain's CDR3 is CASSLNSRTRAFF. DNA for the CDR3: TGCGCCAGCAGCCTTAACTCTCGGACTCGCGCTTTCTTT.

The chain couples TRBV6-9 to TRBJ1-4; D unclear. This CDR3 is built from 15 residues. Looked up from germline, CDR1 is MNHGY and CDR2 is SVAAGI. The V end lost 0 bases, the J end lost 8 bases, and 13 bases lay between the germline ends. As DNA, the CDR3 is TGTGCCAGCAGTTATTCTTGGGAGGAAGGAGAAAAACTGTTTTTT. It yields the protein CASSYSWEEGEKLFF.

This clone has only a few counts. The rearrangement uses TRBV11-1 and TRBJ1-2; 7 bases match TRBD1. The CDR3 loop spans 13 amino acids. Germline V CDR1 and CDR2: SGHAT, FQDESV (reference sequence). V was clipped by 5 bases and J by 2 bases; unmatched bases: 2. The CDR3 sequence is CASSMTGNYGYTF. DNA for the CDR3: TGTGCCAGCAGCATGACAGGGAACTATGGCTACACCTTC.

The rearrangement joins TRBV7-8 to TRBJ2-7; weak D call: TRBD2 (6 bases). The CDR3 loop spans 14 amino acids. The V gene lost 2 bases and the J gene lost 6 bases, with 14 bases spanning the gap. Per germline, CDR1 SGHVS and CDR2 FQNEAQ. The CDR3 DNA is TGTGCCAGCAGCTTATACGGCGGGGCGCCCGAGCAGTACTTC. This encodes CASSLYGGAPEQYF.

J is TRBJ1-2 and V is TRBV6-4; tentatively, D is TRBD1 (6 bases). This CDR3 is 13 amino acids long. Trimming stripped 0 bases from V and 5 bases from J, with 7 bases between. The germline V gene encodes CDR1 MRHNA and CDR2 SNTAGT. CDR3 sequence reads: CASSDSTGYGYTF. CDR3 DNA: TGTGCCAGCAGTGACTCGACAGGTTATGGCTACACCTTC.

This chain links TRBV30 with TRBJ2-7; TRBD1 agrees at 8 bases. V shed 4 bases and J 4 bases; nucleotides not matched to a gene: 9. The germline V gene has CDR1 GTSNPN and CDR2 SVGIG (reference sequence). There are 14 residues in the CDR3. CDR3: CAWTSGQATYEQYF. CDR3 in DNA: TGTGCCTGGACTTCGGGACAGGCAACTTACGAGCAGTACTTC.

The chain carries TRBV11-2 and TRBJ1-4; no firm D call. Germline lookup yields CDR1 SGHAT and CDR2 FQNNGV. V was clipped by 5 bases and J by 3 bases, with 19 bases between them. The CDR3 has 17 amino acids. The CDR3 spells CASSPYRGGSANEKLFF. The CDR3, as DNA: TGTGCCAGCAGCCCCTACCGCGGCGGGTCGGCTAATGAAAAACTGTTTTTT.

This chain joins TRBV4-1 and TRBJ1-5; a weak D match, TRBD1 (5 bases). The CDR3 totals 14 residues. The germline V gene encodes CDR1 MGHRA and CDR2 YSYEKL. Trimming took 5 bases from V and 9 from J, leaving 17 bases between them. The CDR3 DNA is TGCGCCAGCAGCTTGGGGGGTGCGAAGGGGCCCCAGCATTTT. Translated, it gives CASSLGGAKGPQHF.

The chain carries TRBV19 and TRBJ2-3; D gene uncertain. Germline CDR1 LNHDA, CDR2 SQIVND (reference sequence). V lost 3 bases and J lost 5, with 6 bases in between. The length of the CDR3 is 12 residues. DNA of the CDR3: TGTGCCAGTAGTATCCGGGTAGATACGCAGTATTTT. Residues: CASSIRVDTQYF. The full variable domain, completed using reference TRBV19 and TRBJ2-3, is DGGITQSPKYLFRKEGQNVTLSCEQNLNHDAMYWYRQDPGQGLRLIYYSQIVNDFQKGDIAEGYSVSREKKESFPLTVTSAQKNPTAFYLCASSIRVDTQYFGPGTRLTVL.

The chain has TRBV7-7 and TRBJ2-3; TRBD1 or TRBD2 may be the D gene (5 bases each). This CDR3 has 15 residues. V dropped 5 bases and J dropped 2 bases, with 14 bases sitting between them. Germline values: CDR1 SSHAT, CDR2 FNYEAQ (reference sequence). The DNA for the CDR3 is TGTGCCAGCAGCCACTCGGTCGGGGCCACAGATACGCAGTATTTT. It yields the protein CASSHSVGATDTQYF.

The V call is TRBV6-5, the J call TRBJ1-1, with unresolved D. The CDR3 consists of 14 residues. Between the trimmed V and J ends, which lost 0 bases and 4 bases, there was a span of 9 bases. Germline CDR1 reads MNHEY; CDR2 reads SVGAGI. The CDR3 loop is CASSYSSPGTEAFF. The CDR3 DNA follows: TGTGCCAGCAGTTACTCGTCCCCAGGCACTGAAGCTTTCTTT.

The V and J genes are TRBV7-2 and TRBJ2-3, with a weak D call TRBD1 (5 bases). The CDR3 is 13 amino acids. CDR1 is SGHTA and CDR2 is FQGNSA in the germline V gene. The V end was cut by 3 bases, the J end by 4 bases, with 8 bases between. The CDR3 region is CASSFRVADTQYF. As DNA, the CDR3 is TGTGCCAGCAGCTTCAGGGTCGCAGATACGCAGTATTTT.

This chain connects TRBV6-6 to TRBJ2-2; the match to TRBD2 covers 8 bases. The length of the CDR3 is 15 residues. The junction had 2 bases not matched to a gene; V was cut back by 4 bases and J by 1 base. Germline lookup yields CDR1 MNHNY and CDR2 SVGAGI (reference sequence). CDR3 sequence: CASSSAGGNTGELFF. In DNA, the CDR3 is TGTGCCAGCAGTTCGGCGGGGGGGAACACCGGGGAGCTGTTTTTT.

The chain is built from TRBV6-5 and TRBJ1-1; 9 nucleotides agree with TRBD1. Trimming took 5 bases from V and 5 from J; bases not matched to a gene: 6. Germline values: CDR1 MNHEY, CDR2 SVGAGI. The length of the CDR3 is 14 residues. CDR3 sequence reads: CASSVTGGGTEAFF. Here the CDR3 DNA reads TGTGCCAGCAGTGTAACAGGGGGCGGGACTGAAGCTTTCTTT.

The rearrangement uses TRBV27 and TRBJ2-3, with TRBD1 matching 12 bases. CDR1 and CDR2 (germline): MNHEY, SMNVEV (reference sequence). The length of the CDR3 is 18 residues. Trimming cost V 7 bases and J 0 bases; bases outside gene matches: 11. Here the CDR3 reads CASKRKGQGARSTDTQYF. The CDR3 coding sequence is TGTGCCAGCAAAAGGAAGGGACAGGGGGCGAGGAGCACAGATACGCAGTATTTT.

The V gene is TRBV7-2, the J gene TRBJ2-4; TRBD1 might be the D (5 bases). From germline, CDR1 is SGHTA and CDR2 FQGNSA. V was pared by 5 bases and J by 7 bases, with 18 bases between. CDR3 size: 15 residues. CDR3 nucleotides: TGTGCCAGCAGCCTCGCTCCGTGGGGCGAGAACATTCAGTACTTC. Translation: CASSLAPWGENIQYF.

The chain has TRBV19 and TRBJ1-5; D is unclear. The CDR3 runs 14 residues. Trimming left V 7 bases short and J 4 bases short, with 14 bases between. Germline V gene sequence: CDR1 LNHDA, CDR2 SQIVND (reference sequence). CDR3 sequence (DNA): TGTGCCAGTACCGTTTTGGGAGGGAATCAGCCCCAGCATTTT. This codes for CASTVLGGNQPQHF.